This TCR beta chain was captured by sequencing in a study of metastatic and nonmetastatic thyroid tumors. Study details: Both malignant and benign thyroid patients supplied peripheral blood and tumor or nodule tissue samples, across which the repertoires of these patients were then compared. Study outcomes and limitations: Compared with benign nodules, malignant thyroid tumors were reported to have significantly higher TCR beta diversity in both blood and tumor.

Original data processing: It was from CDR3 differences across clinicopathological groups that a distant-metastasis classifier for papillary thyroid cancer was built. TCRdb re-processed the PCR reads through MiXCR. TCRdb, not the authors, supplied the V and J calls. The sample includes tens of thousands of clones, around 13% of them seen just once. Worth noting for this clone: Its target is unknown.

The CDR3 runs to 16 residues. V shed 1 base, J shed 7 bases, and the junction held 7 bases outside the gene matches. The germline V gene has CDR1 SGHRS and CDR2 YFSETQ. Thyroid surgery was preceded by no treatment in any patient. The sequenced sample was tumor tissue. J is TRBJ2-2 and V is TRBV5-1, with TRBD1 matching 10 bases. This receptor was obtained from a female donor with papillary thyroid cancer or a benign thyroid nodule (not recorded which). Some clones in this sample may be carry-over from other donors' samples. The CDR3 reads CASSLSTGGVGGELFF. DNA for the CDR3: TGCGCCAGCAGCTTGTCGACAGGGGGCGTAGGCGGGGAGCTGTTTTTT.